One sample yielded the 3 T cell receptor beta chains listed below, sequenced in a study of blood T cell repertoires in COVID-19. Clones were read by immunoSEQ multiplex PCR, and TCRdb kept only the in-frame ones, dropping some. This table has some 250,000 clones, 88% appearing once. Input material: peripheral blood. Every receptor here comes from a woman aged 40-49 years who had recovered from COVID-19.

The chain links TRBV6-6 to TRBJ2-7; 10 nucleotides align to TRBD2. The germline V gene encodes CDR1 MNHNY and CDR2 SVGAGI (reference sequence). The CDR3 is 16 residues long. Unmatched junction bases numbered 10, after V lost 4 bases and J lost 4 bases. For the CDR3, the DNA is TGTGCCAGCAGTTCCCCCGGGACTAGCGTTGGGTACGAGCAGTACTTC. It codes for CASSSPGTSVGYEQYF.

The genes are TRBV21-1 and TRBJ2-7; the table calls TRBD1, which could not be checked here. TRBV21-1 is labeled a pseudogene. CDR3 length: 17 amino acids. DNA for the CDR3: TGTGCCAGCAGCAAAGGCCGCCAGGACACCACTACTTACGAGCAGTACGTC. Translation gives CASSKGRQDTTTYEQYV.

The chain uses TRBV3-1 (or the pseudogene TRBV3-2) and TRBJ1-1, with D unclear. This CDR3 region has 13 residues. V lost 1 base, J lost 11 bases, and 14 bases lay in between. CDR1 and CDR2 (germline): LGHDT, YNNKEL (reference sequence). CDR3 sequence: CASSQVEAGWAFF. The CDR3 DNA sequence: TGTGCCAGCAGCCAAGTCGAGGCGGGATGGGCTTTCTTT.